This TCR beta chain is drawn from a study of shared clonotypes between healthy human individuals. Study-wide results and caveats: In contrast to clonotypes shared by all four donors, non-shared clonotypes had lower generation probabilities. Genetic and exposure-history diversity was limited by the few donors. How much donors shared clonotypes was expected to be affected by sequencing depth.

TCRdb keeps only in-frame clones here, not all; method: immunoSEQ multiplex PCR. The sample comprises 850,000 to 1,100,000 clones, around three quarters of which are singletons, and 0.89% rests with the top ten. On this clone itself: Its antigen is as yet unknown.

CDR3 length: 14 residues. Germline CDR1 reads KGHSH; CDR2 reads LQKENI. V was shortened by 3 bases and J by 9 bases, with 15 bases between the two germline ends. Healthy HIV-negative adults with no recent acute infections or vaccinations were recruited as donors. The sequence derives from a young man in good health. Some clones in this sample may be carry-over from other donors' samples. The gene calls are TRBV18 and TRBJ2-1; no definite D call. Sequenced material: memory CD4+ T cells from PBMCs. The sample's subset: CD45RA-negative fraction. The CDR3, as DNA: TGTGCCAGCTCACCGCTGTTAGAATCCCCTGAGCAGTTCTTC. Its translation is CASSPLLESPEQFF.